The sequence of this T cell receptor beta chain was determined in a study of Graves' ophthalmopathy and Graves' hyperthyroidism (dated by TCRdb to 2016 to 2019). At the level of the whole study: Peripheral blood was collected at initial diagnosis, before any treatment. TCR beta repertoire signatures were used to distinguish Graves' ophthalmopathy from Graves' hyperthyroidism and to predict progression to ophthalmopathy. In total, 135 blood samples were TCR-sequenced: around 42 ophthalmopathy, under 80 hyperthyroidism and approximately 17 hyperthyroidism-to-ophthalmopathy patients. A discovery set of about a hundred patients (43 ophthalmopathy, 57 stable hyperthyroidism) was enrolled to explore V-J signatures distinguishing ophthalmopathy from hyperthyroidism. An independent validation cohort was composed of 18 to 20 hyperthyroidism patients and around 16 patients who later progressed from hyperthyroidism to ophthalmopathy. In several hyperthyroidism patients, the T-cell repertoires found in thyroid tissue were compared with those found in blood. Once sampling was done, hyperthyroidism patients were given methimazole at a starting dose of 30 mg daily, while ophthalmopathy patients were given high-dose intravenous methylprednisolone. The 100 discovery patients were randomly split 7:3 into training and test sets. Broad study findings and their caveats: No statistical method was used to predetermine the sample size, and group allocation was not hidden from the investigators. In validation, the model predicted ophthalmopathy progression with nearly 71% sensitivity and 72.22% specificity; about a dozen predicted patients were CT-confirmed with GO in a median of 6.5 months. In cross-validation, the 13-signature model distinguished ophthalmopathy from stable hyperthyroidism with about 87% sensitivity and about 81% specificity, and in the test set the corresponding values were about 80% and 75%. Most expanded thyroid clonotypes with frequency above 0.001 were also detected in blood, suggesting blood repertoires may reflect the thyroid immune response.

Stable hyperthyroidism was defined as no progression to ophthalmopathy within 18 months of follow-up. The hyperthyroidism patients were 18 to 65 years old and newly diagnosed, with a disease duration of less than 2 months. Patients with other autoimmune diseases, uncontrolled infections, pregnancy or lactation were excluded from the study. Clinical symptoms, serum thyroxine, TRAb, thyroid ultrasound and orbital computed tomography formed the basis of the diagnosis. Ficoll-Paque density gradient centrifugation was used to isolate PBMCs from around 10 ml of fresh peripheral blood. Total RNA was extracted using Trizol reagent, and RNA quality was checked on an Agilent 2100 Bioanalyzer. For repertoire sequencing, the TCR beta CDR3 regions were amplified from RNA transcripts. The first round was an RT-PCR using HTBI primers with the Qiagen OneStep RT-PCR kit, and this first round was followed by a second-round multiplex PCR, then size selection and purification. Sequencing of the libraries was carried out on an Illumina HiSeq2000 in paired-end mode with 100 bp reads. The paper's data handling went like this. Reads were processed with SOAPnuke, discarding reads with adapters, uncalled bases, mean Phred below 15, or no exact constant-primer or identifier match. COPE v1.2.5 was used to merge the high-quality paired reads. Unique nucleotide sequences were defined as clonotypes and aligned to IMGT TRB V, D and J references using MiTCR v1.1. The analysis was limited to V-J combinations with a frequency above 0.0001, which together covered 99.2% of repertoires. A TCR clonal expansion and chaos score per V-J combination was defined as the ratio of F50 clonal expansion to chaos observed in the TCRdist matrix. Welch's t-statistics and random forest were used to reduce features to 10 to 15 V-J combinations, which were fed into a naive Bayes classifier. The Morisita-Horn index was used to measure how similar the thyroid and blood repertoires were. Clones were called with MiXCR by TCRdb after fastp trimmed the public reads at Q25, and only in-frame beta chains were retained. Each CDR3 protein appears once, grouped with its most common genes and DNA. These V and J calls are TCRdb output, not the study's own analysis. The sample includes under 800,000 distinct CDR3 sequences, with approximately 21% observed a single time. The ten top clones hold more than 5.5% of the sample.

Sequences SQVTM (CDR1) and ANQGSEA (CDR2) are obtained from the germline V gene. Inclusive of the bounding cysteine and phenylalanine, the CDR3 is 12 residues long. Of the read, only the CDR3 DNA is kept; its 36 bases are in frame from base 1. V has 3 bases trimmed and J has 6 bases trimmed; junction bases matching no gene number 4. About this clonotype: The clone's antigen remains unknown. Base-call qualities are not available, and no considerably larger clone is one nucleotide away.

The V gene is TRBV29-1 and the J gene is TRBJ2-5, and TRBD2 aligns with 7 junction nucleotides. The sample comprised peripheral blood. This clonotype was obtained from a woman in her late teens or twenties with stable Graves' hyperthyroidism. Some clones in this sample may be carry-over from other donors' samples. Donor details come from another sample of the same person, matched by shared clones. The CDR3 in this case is CSVEILAKTQYF. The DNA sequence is TGCAGCGTTGAGATACTAGCGAAGACCCAGTACTTC.